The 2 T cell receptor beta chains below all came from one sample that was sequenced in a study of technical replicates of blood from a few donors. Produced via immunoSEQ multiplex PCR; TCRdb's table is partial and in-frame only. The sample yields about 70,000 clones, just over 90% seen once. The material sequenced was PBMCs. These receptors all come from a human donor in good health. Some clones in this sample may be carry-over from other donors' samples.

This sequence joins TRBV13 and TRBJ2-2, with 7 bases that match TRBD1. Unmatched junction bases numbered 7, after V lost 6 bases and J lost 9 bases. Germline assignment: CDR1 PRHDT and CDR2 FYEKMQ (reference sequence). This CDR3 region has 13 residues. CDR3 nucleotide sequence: TGTGCCAGCAGTCAAACCAGGGGGAGGGAGCTGTTTTTT. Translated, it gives CASSQTRGRELFF.

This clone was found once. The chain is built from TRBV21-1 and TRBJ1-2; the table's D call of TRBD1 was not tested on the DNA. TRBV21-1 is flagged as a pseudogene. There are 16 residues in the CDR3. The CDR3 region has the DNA TGTGCCAGCAGCGAAGGCCGGGACAGGATATACTATGGCTACACCTTC. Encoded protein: CASSEGRDRIYYGYTF.